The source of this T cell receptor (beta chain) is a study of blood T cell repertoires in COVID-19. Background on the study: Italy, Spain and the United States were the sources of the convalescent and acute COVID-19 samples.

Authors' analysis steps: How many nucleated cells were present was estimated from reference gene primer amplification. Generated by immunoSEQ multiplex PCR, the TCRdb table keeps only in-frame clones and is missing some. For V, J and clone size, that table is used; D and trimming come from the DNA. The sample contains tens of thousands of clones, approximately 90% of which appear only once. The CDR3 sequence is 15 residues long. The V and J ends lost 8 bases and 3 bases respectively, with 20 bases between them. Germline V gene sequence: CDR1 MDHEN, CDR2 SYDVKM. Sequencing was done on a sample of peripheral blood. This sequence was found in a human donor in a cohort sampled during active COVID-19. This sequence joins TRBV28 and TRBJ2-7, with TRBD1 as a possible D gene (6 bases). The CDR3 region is CASFPRGREFYEQYF. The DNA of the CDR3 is TGTGCCAGCTTTCCCAGGGGCAGAGAATTCTACGAGCAGTACTTC.